The 27 T cell receptor beta chains given below trace back to one sample, sequenced in a study of cytomegalovirus exposure and HLA in healthy donors. A multiplex PCR was run with 60 Vbeta primers and 13 Jbeta primers. Assay: immunoSEQ multiplex PCR; the TCRdb copy retains only in-frame clones and omits some. Of over 85,000 clones in the sample, approximately 79% are singletons; the top ten hold 6.2%. Sequencing was carried out using PBMCs. These receptors all come from a man younger than 45 in good health and CMV-seropositive.

The V call is TRBV6-1, the J call TRBJ2-1; perhaps TRBD2 as D (5 bases). V was cut by 4 bases and J by 11 bases, with 27 bases left in between. Germline assignment: CDR1 MNHNS and CDR2 SASEGT. The CDR3 is 17 residues long. The CDR3, as DNA: TGTGCCAGCAGTGGTCAGTCTATCGGGAATCATGTTTTTAAGCAGTTCTTC. Its protein product is CASSGQSIGNHVFKQFF.

This clone showed up just a few times. This chain connects TRBV5-1 to TRBJ1-2, with 8 bases matching TRBD1. V lost 4 bases and J lost 4; bases outside the gene matches: 3. The CDR3 has 13 amino acids. The germline V gene encodes CDR1 SGHRS and CDR2 YFSETQ. In DNA form, the CDR3 reads TGCGCCAGCAGCAGAGACAGGGGCTATGGCTACACCTTC. It encodes CASSRDRGYGYTF.

The chain combines TRBV19 with TRBJ2-7; 9 bases are a match to TRBD2. V lost 6 bases to trimming and J lost 5 bases; unmatched junction nucleotides: 11. This CDR3 is 15 amino acids long. In germline, CDR1 is LNHDA, CDR2 SQIVND (reference sequence). DNA for the CDR3: TGTGCCAGTAGCTCCCCATTGCGGGGGGGCCACGAGCAGTACTTC. It codes for CASSSPLRGGHEQYF.

The chain uses TRBV11-2 and TRBJ1-2, with D perhaps matching TRBD1 (5 bases). The CDR3 runs to 13 residues. CDR1 and CDR2 (germline): SGHAT, FQNNGV. V was cut by 1 base and J by 7 bases, with 10 bases left in between. Written as DNA, the CDR3 is TGTGCCAGCAGCTTAGGTCAGGGATTTGGCTACACCTTC. This sequence encodes CASSLGQGFGYTF. Combining the CDR3 with reference TRBV11-2 and TRBJ1-2 gives the whole variable domain EAGVAQSPRYKIIEKRQSVAFWCNPISGHATLYWYQQILGQGPKLLIQFQNNGVVDDSQLPKDRFSAERLKGVDSTLKIQPAKLEDSAVYLCASSLGQGFGYTFGSGTRLTVV.

V usage is TRBV7-6 and J usage is TRBJ2-1; possibly TRBD1 for D (5 bases). The CDR3 is 14 amino acids. Germline V lookup: CDR1 SGHVS, CDR2 FNYEAQ. V was clipped by 5 bases and J by 9 bases, with 17 bases between them. CDR3 DNA: TGTGCCAGCAGCAGAAGTCCCACAGGTGGTGAGCAGTTCTTC. The encoded protein is CASSRSPTGGEQFF. The variable domain in full, with the rest retrieved from reference TRBV7-6 and TRBJ2-1, is GAGVSQSPRYKVTKRGQDVALRCDPISGHVSLYWYRQALGQGPEFLTYFNYEAQQDKSGLPNDRFSAERPEGSISTLTIQRTEQRDSAMYRCASSRSPTGGEQFFGPGTRLTVL.

This clone was recorded once. The chain employs TRBV9 and TRBJ2-3; 7 nucleotides match TRBD1. Unmatched junction bases numbered 4, after V lost 4 bases and J lost 2 bases. Germline V lookup: CDR1 SGDLS, CDR2 YYNGEE. There are 14 residues in the CDR3. The CDR3 region has the DNA TGTGCCAGCAGCAGGACAGGAGTCACAGATACGCAGTATTTT. Its translation is CASSRTGVTDTQYF.

This rearrangement joins TRBV2 to TRBJ1-2; 11 bases line up with TRBD1. Trimming took 7 bases from V and 5 from J; bases not matched to a gene: 6. The CDR3 length is 14 residues. Germline CDR1 SNHLY, CDR2 FYNNEI. The CDR3 region has the DNA TGTGCCAGCACCTTGGACAGGGGGCCTTATGGCTACACCTTC. Translation gives CASTLDRGPYGYTF.

The chain uses TRBV6-6 and TRBJ1-2; TRBD1 might be the D (6 bases). The V end lost 2 bases, the J end lost 8 bases, and 15 bases lay between the germline ends. Germline assignment: CDR1 MNHNY and CDR2 SVGAGI (reference sequence). The CDR3 spans 14 residues. CDR3 protein: CASSYPGAHRGYTF. The CDR3 DNA sequence: TGTGCCAGCAGTTACCCAGGGGCCCACCGGGGCTACACCTTC.

The chain joins TRBV7-2 to TRBJ2-7, with 10 bases matching TRBD2. The germline CDR1 and CDR2 sequences are SGHTA and FQGNSA. The length of the CDR3 is 15 residues. Unmatched junction bases numbered 6, after V lost 6 bases and J lost 1 base. CDR3: CASRPSGGPSYEQYF. Written as DNA, the CDR3 is TGTGCCAGCAGACCTAGCGGGGGACCTTCCTACGAGCAGTACTTC.

The sample holds many counts of this clone. This sequence joins TRBV2 and TRBJ1-5; 10 bases map to TRBD1. This CDR3 contains 16 residues. Germline V CDR1 and CDR2: SNHLY, FYNNEI. Trimming took 2 bases from V and 2 from J; bases not matched to a gene: 3. The CDR3: CASSEFGTGGNQPQHF. The CDR3 DNA reads as TGTGCCAGCAGTGAATTCGGGACAGGGGGCAATCAGCCCCAGCATTTT. The whole variable domain, remainder taken from reference TRBV2 and TRBJ1-5, is EPEVTQTPSHQVTQMGQEVILRCVPISNHLYFYWYRQILGQKVEFLVSFYNNEISEKSEIFDDQFSVERPDGSNFTLKIRSTKLEDSAMYFCASSEFGTGGNQPQHFGDGTRLSIL.

This chain uses TRBV11-2 with TRBJ1-1; TRBD1 aligns across 7 bases. The CDR3 runs to 17 residues. The germline gives CDR1 SGHAT, CDR2 FQNNGV. V lost 5 bases, J lost 2 bases, and 14 bases stayed unmatched. The CDR3, as DNA: TGTGCCAGCAGCCAGACAGGGTATCGGGCCGCCAACACTGAAGCTTTCTTT. The encoded protein is CASSQTGYRAANTEAFF.

The chain employs TRBV4-1 and TRBJ2-7, with D perhaps TRBD2 (5 bases). The germline V gene encodes CDR1 MGHRA and CDR2 YSYEKL. With 0 bases removed from V and 2 bases from J, the gap between germline ends came to 11 bases. CDR3 length: 15 residues. This chain's CDR3 is CASSQDRGGTYEQYF. The CDR3 DNA reads as TGCGCCAGCAGCCAAGATCGGGGTGGAACCTACGAGCAGTACTTC.

The chain is built from TRBV6-5 and TRBJ2-7; D is possibly TRBD2 (7 bases). This CDR3 has 15 residues. CDR1 and CDR2 from the germline V gene are MNHEY and SVGAGI. The germline V and J ends were trimmed by 5 bases and 3 bases, with 17 bases remaining between them. The CDR3 nucleotides read TGTGCCAGCAGTGTAAGAGGGGGGGTGGACTACGAGCAGTACTTC. It specifies CASSVRGGVDYEQYF.

The chain employs TRBV10-3 and TRBJ1-3; D is unclear. Trimming left V 7 bases short and J 7 bases short, with 8 bases between. The CDR3 is made up of 11 amino acids. Germline loops: CDR1 ENHRY, CDR2 SYGVKD. CDR3 nucleotides: TGTGCCATCACCTCCGGGAACACCATATATTTT. Translated, it gives CAITSGNTIYF.

About this clone: Mismatch with germline at one junction end may stem from a read error. V is TRBV27 and J is TRBJ2-7; the match to TRBD1 covers 7 bases. Germline CDR1 MNHEY, CDR2 SMNVEV (reference sequence). The length of the CDR3 is 15 residues. CDR3 residues: CAGSYAGGSSYEQYF. The CDR3 bases are TGTGCCGGCAGTTACGCAGGGGGAAGCTCCTACGAGCAGTACTTC.

The CDR3: CAISDHKTSGGVTGELFF. The CDR3, as DNA: TGTGCCATCAGTGACCACAAGACTAGCGGGGGGGTAACCGGGGAGCTGTTTTTT. The chain combines TRBV10-3 with TRBJ2-2, with 14 bases matching TRBD2. V shed 3 bases and J 5 bases; nucleotides not matched to a gene: 8. The germline V gene has CDR1 ENHRY and CDR2 SYGVKD. The CDR3 runs 18 residues.

The chain carries TRBV6-1 and TRBJ2-3; 11 nucleotides align to TRBD2. There are 15 residues in the CDR3. Germline CDR1 reads MNHNS; CDR2 reads SASEGT. J was trimmed by 5 bases and V by 5 bases; bases with no gene match: 6. CDR3 sequence (DNA): TGTGCCAGCAGTCAACTAGCGGGGGCGGGAGATACGCAGTATTTT. This codes for CASSQLAGAGDTQYF.

In regard to this clone: At the DNA level, this CDR3 is encoded by other sequences in the same sample as well. The chain carries TRBV19 and TRBJ2-6; TRBD1 matches at 8 bases. V trimming: 6 bases; J trimming: 2 bases; junction bases outside the gene matches: 3. This CDR3 has 15 amino acids. Germline loops: CDR1 LNHDA, CDR2 SQIVND (reference sequence). CDR3 loop: CASSPTGAGANVLTF. The DNA of the CDR3 is TGTGCCAGTAGCCCGACAGGGGCTGGGGCCAACGTCCTGACTTTC.

Only a few counts were recorded for this clone. The gene calls are TRBV4-1 and TRBJ1-1; perhaps TRBD1 as D (6 bases). The CDR3 totals 16 residues. From germline, CDR1 is MGHRA and CDR2 YSYEKL. Deletions cut 1 base from V and 0 bases from J, with 12 bases between. The CDR3 nucleotides are TGCGCCAGCAGCCAAGTACTAAGACAGGTGAACACTGAAGCTTTCTTT. This encodes CASSQVLRQVNTEAFF.

V usage is TRBV4-1 and J usage is TRBJ1-1, with D possibly TRBD1 on 6 matching bases. The ends were cut back, 1 base at V and 1 base at J, with 16 bases in the middle. This CDR3 is 17 amino acids long. Germline assignment: CDR1 MGHRA and CDR2 YSYEKL. For the CDR3, the DNA is TGCGCCAGCAGCCAAGGTTTTAGTGACAGGACGAACACTGAAGCTTTCTTT. Residues: CASSQGFSDRTNTEAFF.

The chain couples TRBV30 to TRBJ2-7; D possibly corresponds to TRBD1 (5 bases). Trimming removed 2 bases from V and 2 bases from J, with 10 bases in between. The CDR3 is 13 amino acids. Germline V gene lookup returns CDR1 GTSNPN and CDR2 SVGIG (reference sequence). The CDR3 here is CAWSSGRAYEQYF. In DNA form, the CDR3 reads TGTGCCTGGAGTAGTGGCAGGGCCTACGAGCAGTACTTC.

V and J are TRBV19 and TRBJ1-1; 7 nucleotides agree with TRBD1. Unmatched junction bases numbered 13, after V lost 5 bases and J lost 4 bases. Germline values: CDR1 LNHDA, CDR2 SQIVND (reference sequence). This CDR3 is built from 16 residues. The CDR3 DNA reads as TGTGCCAGTAGTTCACAGGGGTGGCGATACGGCACTGAAGCTTTCTTT. This sequence encodes CASSSQGWRYGTEAFF.

The rearrangement joins TRBV6-6 to TRBJ1-1; D is possibly TRBD1 (6 bases). V shed 4 bases and J shed 1 base, with 10 bases lying between them. CDR3 length: 14 residues. Germline CDR1 and CDR2: MNHNY and SVGAGI (reference sequence). The CDR3 DNA reads as TGTGCCAGCAGTTCCCCGACAGGGAACACTGAAGCTTTCTTT. Translation: CASSSPTGNTEAFF.

The rearrangement joins TRBV25-1 to TRBJ2-7; 9 nucleotides match TRBD1. J gave up 3 bases and V 3 bases, and 3 bases lay outside the gene matches. The CDR3 loop spans 14 amino acids. Germline CDR1 and CDR2: MGHDK and SYGVNS. The CDR3 DNA follows: TGTGCCAGCAGTGACGGGACAGGGTACTACGAGCAGTACTTC. This encodes CASSDGTGYYEQYF.

This clone has just a few counts. The chain has TRBV10-3 and TRBJ2-7; 10 positions agree with TRBD1. The junction had 12 bases not matched to a gene; V was cut back by 4 bases and J by 6 bases. The CDR3 length is 16 residues. Germline lookup yields CDR1 ENHRY and CDR2 SYGVKD. The CDR3 here is CAISVGQGGELGEQYF. The CDR3 nucleotides read TGTGCCATCAGTGTCGGACAGGGGGGTGAGTTAGGCGAGCAGTACTTC.

This clone was seen more than once but under ten times. The rearrangement joins TRBV25-1 to TRBJ1-4; the D is unclear. Germline-derived CDR1 and CDR2 are MGHDK and SYGVNS. Trimming removed 7 bases from V and 8 bases from J, with 20 bases in between. This CDR3 has 15 amino acids. The CDR3 nucleotides read TGTGCCAGCACCGAGGGCGGACTAATAGGAGAAAAACTGTTTTTT. This sequence encodes CASTEGGLIGEKLFF.

This clone was seen a single time. CDR3 DNA sequence: TGTGCCAGCAGTTACATGAGTTCCTATGGCTACACCTTC. Translated: CASSYMSSYGYTF. J is TRBJ1-2 and V is TRBV6-7; no reliable D call. TRBV6-7 is flagged as an ORF with uncertain function. CDR3 length: 13 amino acids. Trimming took 2 bases from V and 4 from J, leaving 8 bases between them.